Listed below are T cell receptor beta chains from one sample, sequenced in a study of early T cells in non-severe SARS-CoV-2 infection. In TCRdb, the 5' RACE reads were re-called with MiXCR into one record per CDR3 protein. The sample gives approximately 46,000 distinct CDR3 sequences, about a quarter of which show up once; about 4.7% is in the top ten. This specimen was whole blood, taken at baseline. The receptors stem from an adult who was a healthcare worker with PCR-confirmed SARS-CoV-2 infection or an uninfected control (not recorded which). Both conserved end residues are part of each CDR3. The D gene is left open where the match is weak. Rows may omit the clone size; those that give it use once, few, many or a size class.

>-|TRBV7-9|-|TRBJ2-3
CASSLVGRTDTQYF
TGTGCCAGCAGCTTAGTAGGGCGCACAGATACGCAGTATTTT
>few|TRBV24-1|TRBD2|TRBJ2-3
CATSDTLAGTDTQYF
TGTGCCACCAGTGATACACTAGCGGGGACAGATACGCAGTATTTT
>once|TRBV5-6|-|TRBJ2-5
CASSLVAGETQYF
TGTGCCAGCAGCTTGGTGGCGGGGGAGACCCAGTACTTC
>-|TRBV20-1|-|TRBJ1-1
CSARGSDTEAFF
TGCAGTGCTAGAGGATCGGACACTGAAGCTTTCTTT
>-|TRBV3-1|TRBD2|TRBJ2-1
CASSQGLAGEYNEQFF
TGTGCCAGCAGCCAAGGACTAGCGGGGGAATACAATGAGCAGTTCTTC
>-|TRBV24-1|-|TRBJ2-2
CATQGPNTGELFF
TGTGCCACTCAGGGGCCGAACACCGGGGAGCTGTTTTTT
>-|TRBV10-3|-|TRBJ2-1
CATLPDTYNEQFF
TGTGCCACCCTACCTGACACCTACAATGAGCAGTTCTTC
>-|TRBV7-9|TRBD1|TRBJ1-4
CASSFVRGRDEKLFF
TGTGCCAGCAGCTTCGTCAGGGGGCGGGATGAAAAACTGTTTTTT
>few|TRBV9|-|TRBJ1-6
CASSARQNSPLHF
TGTGCCAGCAGCGCAAGACAAAATTCACCCCTCCACTTT
>-|TRBV20-1|-|TRBJ1-2
CSADRPNYGYTF
TGCAGTGCCGATCGCCCGAACTATGGCTACACCTTC
>many|TRBV2|-|TRBJ2-4
CASSEGGPVNIQYF
TGTGCCAGCAGTGAAGGTGGTCCGGTAAACATTCAGTACTTC
>-|TRBV11-3|-|TRBJ2-1
CASSLRGGNSYNEQFF
TGTGCCAGCAGCCTCAGAGGGGGGAACTCCTACAATGAGCAGTTCTTC
>few|TRBV7-8|TRBD1|TRBJ1-4
CASSFRDRDEKLFF
TGTGCCAGCAGCTTCCGGGACAGGGATGAAAAACTGTTTTTT
>medium-sized|TRBV10-3|-|TRBJ2-1
CATAGGLNEQFF
TGTGCCACCGCAGGGGGACTGAATGAGCAGTTCTTC
>-|TRBV3-1|-|TRBJ2-3
CASSQEPPLDTQYF
TGTGCCAGCAGCCAAGAACCCCCCCTCGATACGCAGTATTTT
>-|TRBV11-2|-|TRBJ2-6
CASSLDLNSGANVLTF
TGTGCCAGCAGCTTAGATCTGAACTCTGGGGCCAACGTCCTGACTTTC
>few|TRBV7-9|-|TRBJ2-3
CASSLAGITDTQYF
TGTGCCAGCAGCTTAGCGGGGATCACAGATACGCAGTATTTT
>many|TRBV6-1|-|TRBJ2-7
CASRTVGNEQYF
TGTGCCAGCAGGACGGTGGGCAACGAGCAGTACTTC
>few|TRBV20-1|TRBD2|TRBJ2-3
CSADLTSSGGSTDTQYF
TGCAGTGCCGACCTCACCTCTAGCGGGGGGAGCACAGATACGCAGTATTTT
>-|TRBV2|-|TRBJ2-3
CASRDPADTQYF
TGTGCCAGCAGGGACCCCGCAGATACGCAGTATTTT
>-|TRBV6-5|-|TRBJ1-2
CASSPWTAQYGYTF
TGTGCCAGCAGTCCTTGGACAGCACAATATGGCTACACCTTC
>once|TRBV7-3|-|TRBJ2-3
CASSPGLAGSDTQYF
TGTGCCAGCAGCCCGGGGCTAGCAGGGTCAGATACGCAGTATTTT
>-|TRBV5-1|-|TRBJ2-3
CASSLVRSSTDTQYF
TGCGCCAGCAGCTTGGTCAGGTCTAGCACAGATACGCAGTATTTT
>few|TRBV7-9|-|TRBJ1-1
CASSFWQGGSTEAFF
TGTGCCAGCAGCTTTTGGCAAGGCGGGAGCACTGAAGCTTTCTTT
>-|TRBV29-1|TRBD1|TRBJ1-2
CSVEDWTTTGGGFLF
TGCAGCGTTGAAGATTGGACTACCACAGGGGGCGGTTTCCTCTTC
>few|TRBV20-1|TRBD2|TRBJ2-2
CSASRTSGNTGELFF
TGCAGTGCCTCTAGGACTAGCGGGAACACCGGGGAGCTGTTTTTT
>few|TRBV2|-|TRBJ2-1
CATAGGAGAQYNEQFF
TGTGCCACCGCCGGGGGTGCGGGGGCCCAATACAATGAGCAGTTCTTC
>-|TRBV7-6|-|TRBJ2-7
CASSYGPMREQYF
TGTGCCAGCAGCTACGGCCCCATGAGGGAGCAGTACTTC
>few|TRBV19|TRBD1|TRBJ2-1
CASSIGDRAYNEQFF
TGTGCCAGTAGTATAGGGGACAGGGCCTACAATGAGCAGTTCTTC
>-|TRBV3-1|TRBD1|TRBJ2-7
CASSQTGGVVEQYF
TGTGCCAGCAGCCAAACAGGGGGAGTCGTCGAGCAGTACTTC
>many|TRBV9|-|TRBJ2-3
CASSVDQGLVDTQYF
TGTGCCAGCAGCGTAGACCAGGGTCTTGTAGATACGCAGTATTTT
>many|TRBV13|-|TRBJ1-1
CASSLMEGFTTEAFF
TGTGCCAGCAGCTTAATGGAGGGGTTCACCACTGAAGCTTTCTTT
>-|TRBV20-1|-|TRBJ2-7
CSARDLEGAYEQYF
TGCAGTGCTAGAGATCTAGAGGGGGCCTACGAGCAGTACTTC
>-|TRBV2|-|TRBJ2-1
CASSQRVGNEQFF
TGTGCCAGCAGTCAAAGGGTTGGGAATGAGCAGTTCTTC
>-|TRBV3-1|-|TRBJ2-2
CASSQGHTGELFF
TGTGCCAGCAGCCAAGGACACACCGGGGAGCTGTTTTTT
>few|TRBV6-5|TRBD1|TRBJ2-7
CASSYSTGGAGEQYF
TGTGCCAGCAGTTACTCGACAGGGGGCGCGGGCGAGCAGTACTTC
>-|TRBV20-1|-|TRBJ1-3
CSAAGTYSGNTIYF
TGCAGTGCGGCAGGGACTTACTCTGGAAACACCATATATTTT
>medium-sized|TRBV19|-|TRBJ2-2
CASSTQGPANTGELFF
TGTGCCAGTAGTACCCAGGGGCCAGCGAACACCGGGGAGCTGTTTTTT
>few|TRBV7-2|TRBD2|TRBJ2-1
CASSRGGAEQFF
TGTGCCAGCAGCCGCGGGGGGGCCGAGCAGTTCTTC
>few|TRBV7-9|-|TRBJ2-1
CASKGPHNEQFF
TGTGCCAGCAAGGGGCCTCACAATGAGCAGTTCTTC
>few|TRBV11-2|TRBD1|TRBJ1-2
CASSLVLIPGQDYGYTF
TGTGCCAGCAGCTTAGTCCTTATTCCGGGACAGGACTATGGCTACACCTTC
>-|TRBV7-9|TRBD1|TRBJ2-7
CASSSDRGLHYEQYF
TGTGCCAGCAGCAGCGACAGGGGGCTCCACTACGAGCAGTACTTC
>few|TRBV28|-|TRBJ2-3
CASSLPPRRDTQYF
TGTGCCAGCAGTTTGCCCCCCCGGCGTGATACGCAGTATTTT
>few|TRBV3-1|TRBD2|TRBJ2-3
CASSPSGVDTQYF
TGTGCCAGCAGCCCTAGCGGGGTCGATACGCAGTATTTT
>few|TRBV19|-|TRBJ1-2
CASQSTDYGYTF
TGTGCCAGTCAATCTACAGACTATGGCTACACCTTC
>-|TRBV7-9|-|TRBJ2-1
CASSLAQHNEQFF
TGTGCCAGCAGCTTAGCGCAACACAATGAGCAGTTCTTC
>few|TRBV6-5|TRBD1|TRBJ2-5
CASRNLPGQGAETQYF
TGTGCCAGCCGAAACCTTCCGGGACAGGGGGCCGAGACCCAGTACTTC
>few|TRBV7-8|-|TRBJ2-1
CASSLATGTGGNNEQFF
TGTGCCAGCAGCTTGGCAACAGGGACTGGCGGGAACAATGAGCAGTTCTTC
>-|TRBV7-6|TRBD1|TRBJ2-1
CASSRGTGTYNEQFF
TGTGCCAGCAGCCGAGGGACAGGTACCTACAATGAGCAGTTCTTC
>few|TRBV7-2|-|TRBJ2-3
CASSLAGEDTQYF
TGTGCCAGCAGCTTAGCAGGGGAGGATACGCAGTATTTT
>-|TRBV11-2|-|TRBJ2-3
CASSFFTSSTDTQYF
TGTGCCAGCAGCTTTTTCACCTCTAGCACAGATACGCAGTATTTT
>-|TRBV6-6|-|TRBJ1-1
CASSYGGLNTEAFF
TGTGCCAGCAGTTACGGAGGGCTGAACACTGAAGCTTTCTTT
>few|TRBV7-2|-|TRBJ1-6
CASSHQVGDSPLHF
TGTGCCAGCAGCCACCAGGTGGGGGATTCACCCCTCCACTTT
>-|TRBV10-2|-|TRBJ1-4
CASREDIREKLFF
TGCGCCAGCAGGGAGGACATTAGGGAAAAACTGTTTTTT